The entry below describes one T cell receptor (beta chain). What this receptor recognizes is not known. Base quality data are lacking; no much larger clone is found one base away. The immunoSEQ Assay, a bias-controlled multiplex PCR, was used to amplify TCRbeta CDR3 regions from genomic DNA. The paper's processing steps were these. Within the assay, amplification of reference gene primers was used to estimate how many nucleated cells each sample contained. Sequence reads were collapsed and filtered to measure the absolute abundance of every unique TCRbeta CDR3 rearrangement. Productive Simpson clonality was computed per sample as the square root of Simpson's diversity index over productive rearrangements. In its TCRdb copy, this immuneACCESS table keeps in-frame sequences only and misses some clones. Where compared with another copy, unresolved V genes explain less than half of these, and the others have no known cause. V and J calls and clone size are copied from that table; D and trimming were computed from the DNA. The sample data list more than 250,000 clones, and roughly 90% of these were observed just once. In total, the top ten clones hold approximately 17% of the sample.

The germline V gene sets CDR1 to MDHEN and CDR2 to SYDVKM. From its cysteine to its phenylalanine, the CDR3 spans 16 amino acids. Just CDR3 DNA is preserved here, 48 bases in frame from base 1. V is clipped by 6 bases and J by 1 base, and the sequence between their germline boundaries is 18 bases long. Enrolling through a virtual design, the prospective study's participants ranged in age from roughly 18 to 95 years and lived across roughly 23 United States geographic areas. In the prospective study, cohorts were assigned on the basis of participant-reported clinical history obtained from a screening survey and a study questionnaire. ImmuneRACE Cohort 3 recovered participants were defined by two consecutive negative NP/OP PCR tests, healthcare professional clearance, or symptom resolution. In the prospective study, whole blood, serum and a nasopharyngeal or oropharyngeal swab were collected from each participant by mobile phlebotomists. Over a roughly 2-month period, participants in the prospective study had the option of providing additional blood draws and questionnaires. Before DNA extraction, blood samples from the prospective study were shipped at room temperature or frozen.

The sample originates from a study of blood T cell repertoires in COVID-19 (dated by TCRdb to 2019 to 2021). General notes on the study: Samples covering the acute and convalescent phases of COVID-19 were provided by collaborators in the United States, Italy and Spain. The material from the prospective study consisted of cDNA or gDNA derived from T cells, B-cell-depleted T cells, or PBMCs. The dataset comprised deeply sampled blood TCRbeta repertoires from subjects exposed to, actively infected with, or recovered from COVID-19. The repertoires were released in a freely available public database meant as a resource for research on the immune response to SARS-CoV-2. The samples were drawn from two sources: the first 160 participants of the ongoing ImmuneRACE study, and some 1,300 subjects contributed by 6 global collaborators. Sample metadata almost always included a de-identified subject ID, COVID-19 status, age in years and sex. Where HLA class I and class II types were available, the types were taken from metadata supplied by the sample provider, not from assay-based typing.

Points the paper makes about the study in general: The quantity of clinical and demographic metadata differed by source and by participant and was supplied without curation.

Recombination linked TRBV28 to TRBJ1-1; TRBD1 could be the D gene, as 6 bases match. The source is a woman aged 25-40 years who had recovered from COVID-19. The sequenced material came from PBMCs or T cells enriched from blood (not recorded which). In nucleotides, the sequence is TGTGCCAGCAGCTTAACAGGGAGAGATTGGAACACTGAAGCTTTCTTT. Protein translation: CASSLTGRDWNTEAFF.